The 20 T cell receptor beta chains given below trace back to one sample, sequenced in a study of cytomegalovirus exposure and HLA in healthy donors. Primers: 60 Vbeta forward and 13 Jbeta reverse. Sequencing was performed with immunoSEQ multiplex PCR; in TCRdb, only in-frame clones are kept and a portion is missing. The sample includes 250,000 or so clones, about 80% of them seen just once. The sequenced sample consisted of PBMCs. These receptors were taken from a woman in her sixties or seventies in good health and CMV-seropositive.

The rearrangement uses TRBV5-1 and TRBJ2-1; tentative D call: TRBD2 (6 bases). The V end lost 4 bases, the J end lost 8 bases, and 13 bases lay between the germline ends. The CDR3 loop spans 13 amino acids. Germline V gene sequence: CDR1 SGHRS, CDR2 YFSETQ. CDR3 in amino acids: CASSPTGGHEQFF. The CDR3 DNA reads as TGCGCCAGCAGCCCCACCGGGGGACATGAGCAGTTCTTC.

This chain uses TRBV11-2 with TRBJ2-1; D unresolved. The length of the CDR3 is 13 residues. The V gene lost 5 bases and the J gene lost 2 bases, with 7 bases spanning the gap. The germline V gene encodes CDR1 SGHAT and CDR2 FQNNGV. The CDR3, as DNA: TGTGCCAGCAGCCCTAGTACCTACAATGAGCAGTTCTTC. It specifies CASSPSTYNEQFF.

The chain uses TRBV9 and TRBJ2-3, with TRBD2 matching 12 bases. This CDR3 is 16 amino acids long. V dropped 0 bases and J dropped 2; count of bases not matched to a gene: 1. CDR1 and CDR2 (germline): SGDLS, YYNGEE. CDR3 nucleotides: TGTGCCAGCAGCGTAGGACTAGCGGGAGCCACAGATACGCAGTATTTT. Protein: CASSVGLAGATDTQYF.

The chain carries TRBV28 and TRBJ2-2; TRBD2 agrees at 12 bases. Germline values: CDR1 MDHEN, CDR2 SYDVKM. J lost 1 base, V lost 7 bases, and 13 bases had no gene match. The CDR3 consists of 19 residues. Here the CDR3 reads CASILVGGLAGRNTGELFF. CDR3 sequence (DNA): TGTGCCAGCATCCTGGTCGGGGGACTAGCGGGCCGGAACACCGGGGAGCTGTTTTTT.

This clone has just one count. This rearrangement joins TRBV27 to TRBJ1-2; a weak D match, TRBD1 (5 bases). There are 20 residues in the CDR3. The V end lost 5 bases, the J end lost 4 bases, and 32 bases lay between the germline ends. Germline CDR1 reads MNHEY; CDR2 reads SMNVEV (reference sequence). The CDR3 loop is CASSLRGGVGRGRLIYGYTF. The DNA of the CDR3 is TGTGCCAGCAGTCTGCGGGGAGGGGTCGGCCGGGGACGGTTAATCTATGGCTACACCTTC.

V is TRBV2 and J is TRBJ2-5; D perhaps matches TRBD2 (5 bases). Germline V gene sequence: CDR1 SNHLY, CDR2 FYNNEI. The CDR3 sequence is 13 residues long. V was trimmed by 7 bases and J by 2 bases, leaving 11 bases between them. The CDR3 DNA reads as TGTGCCAGCAACGGACTCCCACAAGAGACCCAGTACTTC. Translated: CASNGLPQETQYF.

The rearrangement links TRBV9 to TRBJ1-3, with a weak D call TRBD1 (5 bases). The CDR3 runs 17 residues. Trimming cost V 0 bases and J 5 bases, with 18 bases left between them. Germline V gives CDR1 SGDLS, CDR2 YYNGEE. The CDR3 is CASSVEAGGISRNTIYF. CDR3 DNA: TGTGCCAGCAGCGTAGAAGCCGGGGGTATATCGAGAAACACCATATATTTT.

J is TRBJ1-5 and V is TRBV19; no reliable D call. Trimming cost V 9 bases and J 4 bases, with 16 bases left between them. CDR1 and CDR2 from the germline V gene are LNHDA and SQIVND (reference sequence). CDR3 size: 14 residues. The CDR3 nucleotides are TGTGCCAGCCGCCAAGCGGGCCTTAATCAGCCCCAGCATTTT. Translation: CASRQAGLNQPQHF.

The V gene is TRBV7-2, the J gene TRBJ2-7; 7 nucleotides match TRBD1. V lost 5 bases, J lost 3 bases, and 13 bases stayed unmatched. Germline V CDR1 and CDR2: SGHTA, FQGNSA. The CDR3 runs to 16 residues. The CDR3 loop reads CASSDPGQSMYYEQYF. DNA of the CDR3: TGTGCCAGCAGCGATCCGGGACAGAGCATGTACTACGAGCAGTACTTC.

There are a few counts of this clone. The J gene is TRBJ1-1, the V gene TRBV19, with 7 bases lining up with TRBD1. V lost 6 bases, J lost 0 bases, and 4 bases stayed unmatched. This CDR3 has 14 amino acids. Germline CDR1 LNHDA, CDR2 SQIVND (reference sequence). The CDR3 nucleotides read TGTGCCAGTAGAGGGGGCAGGATGAACACTGAAGCTTTCTTT. It yields the protein CASRGGRMNTEAFF.

This sequence joins TRBV11-2 and TRBJ1-4; 9 bases match TRBD1. Germline V gives CDR1 SGHAT, CDR2 FQNNGV. This CDR3 spans 15 amino acids. J lost 6 bases, V lost 0 bases, and 2 bases had no gene match. The CDR3 nucleotides read TGTGCCAGCAGCTTAGAGGGGACAGGGCATGAAAAACTGTTTTTT. Protein sequence: CASSLEGTGHEKLFF.

The count of this clone is one. This rearrangement joins TRBV6-1 to TRBJ2-1; D unclear. This CDR3 comprises 14 residues. V gave up 4 bases and J gave up 1 base, with 8 bases separating them. Germline CDR1 MNHNS, CDR2 SASEGT. For the CDR3, the DNA is TGTGCCAGCAGTGCTAGTGTATCCTACAATGAGCAGTTCTTC. This translates into CASSASVSYNEQFF.

Written as DNA, the CDR3 is TGTGCCAGCAGTGGTTTAAGGGGGACAGGGAGAGGAAACACCATATATTTT. This codes for CASSGLRGTGRGNTIYF. This rearrangement joins TRBV9 to TRBJ1-3; 9 positions match TRBD1. Per the germline V gene, CDR1 is SGDLS and CDR2 is YYNGEE. This CDR3 has 17 amino acids. After removal of 5 bases from V and 4 bases from J, the junction contained 13 bases not matched to a gene.

V gene TRBV21-1 combines with J gene TRBJ1-2. TRBV21-1 is deemed a pseudogene. There are 14 residues in the CDR3. The CDR3 protein is CASSKAGRGGGYTF. As DNA, the CDR3 is TGTGCCAGCAGCAAAGCTGGGAGGGGAGGTGGCTACACCTTC.

The chain recombines TRBV5-1 with TRBJ2-2; D may be TRBD2 (6 bases). The V end lost 3 bases, the J end lost 3 bases, and 15 bases lay between the germline ends. There are 16 residues in the CDR3. Germline V lookup: CDR1 SGHRS, CDR2 YFSETQ. CDR3 residues: CASSSWGSGDTGELFF. The CDR3 region has the DNA TGCGCCAGCAGCTCCTGGGGTAGCGGTGACACCGGGGAGCTGTTTTTT.

V gene TRBV28 combines with J gene TRBJ2-7, with 7 bases aligning to TRBD1. The CDR3 sequence is 13 residues long. V shed 3 bases and J 6 bases; nucleotides not matched to a gene: 5. CDR1 is MDHEN and CDR2 is SYDVKM in the germline V gene. CDR3: CASSLSTGFEQYF. Here the CDR3 DNA reads TGTGCCAGCAGTTTGTCGACAGGGTTCGAGCAGTACTTC.

The chain combines TRBV20-1 with TRBJ2-7; D is uncertain. In germline, CDR1 is DFQATT, CDR2 SNEGSKA (reference sequence). V lost 3 bases and J 4 bases, leaving 7 bases between the germline ends. The CDR3 extends over 11 amino acids. The CDR3 loop reads CSASLQYEQYF. The DNA for the CDR3 is TGCAGTGCTAGCCTCCAGTACGAGCAGTACTTC.

This chain connects TRBV19 to TRBJ1-5; D might be TRBD1 (5 bases). Germline V gives CDR1 LNHDA, CDR2 SQIVND (reference sequence). This CDR3 region has 14 residues. Trimming stripped 2 bases from V and 5 bases from J, with 10 bases between. The CDR3 nucleotides read TGTGCCAGTAGTATAAGGGACTGGGATCAGCCCCAGCATTTT. Protein: CASSIRDWDQPQHF.

This clone appeared a single time. The genes are TRBV7-2 and TRBJ2-2; possible D gene TRBD2, 5 bases. Trimming shortened V by 5 bases and J by 0 bases, and 13 bases separated the two germline ends. Germline V gives CDR1 SGHTA, CDR2 FQGNSA. CDR3 size: 16 residues. DNA for the CDR3: TGTGCCAGCAGCATTGGCTCCGGGGCGAACACCGGGGAGCTGTTTTTT. Protein: CASSIGSGANTGELFF.

CDR3: CASSVSETQYF. The CDR3 bases are TGTGCCAGCAGCGTTTCAGAGACCCAGTACTTC. The chain combines TRBV6-6 with TRBJ2-5; D is unclear. Germline V lookup: CDR1 MNHNY, CDR2 SVGAGI (reference sequence). CDR3 size: 11 residues. Between the trimmed V and J ends, which lost 6 bases and 4 bases, there was a span of 6 bases.